The clone carrying this T cell receptor (beta chain) was found many times. As an off-target read in a library built for alpha chains, this beta chain has a frequency of little significance. This sample stems from a study of spatial heterogeneity in lung cancer. Study-level background: Each unique TCR and UMI combination was seen more than ten times on average in raw reads.

Time point described: sample taken at primary tumor resection. Without sorting, whole RNA was sequenced from tumor, nontumor lung or frozen PBMC. MiXCR was run by TCRdb on the 5' RACE reads, yielding one entry per CDR3 protein. The table shows roughly 13,000 distinct CDR3 sequences, with 3.9% occurring only once. Source: PBMCs, taken at surgery. This receptor was taken from a male donor with early-stage non-small cell lung cancer.

The CDR3 sequence is CASSPSQAGSTF. The CDR3 coding sequence is TGTGCCAGCAGTCCTTCACAGGCTGGGTCGACCTTC. V usage is TRBV28 and J usage is TRBJ1-2; D perhaps matches TRBD1 (5 bases). The CDR3 sequence is 12 residues long. The germline V and J ends were trimmed by 5 bases and 14 bases, with 18 bases remaining between them. CDR1 and CDR2 (germline): MDHEN, SYDVKM.